This TCR beta chain was sequenced during a study of blood T cell repertoires in COVID-19 (dated by TCRdb to about 2020). The study in broad terms: The collaborator samples originated in the United States, Italy and Spain and spanned the acute and convalescent phases of COVID-19. Where available, HLA class I and class II types were obtained from metadata supplied by the sample provider rather than from assay-based typing. The material from the prospective study consisted of cDNA or gDNA derived from T cells, B-cell-depleted T cells, or PBMCs. A freely available public database, intended as a resource for researchers studying the immune response to SARS-CoV-2, is where the repertoires were released. Deeply sampled blood TCRbeta repertoires from subjects exposed to, actively infected with, or recovered from COVID-19 were included in the dataset. Sample metadata almost always included a de-identified subject ID, COVID-19 status, age in years and sex. Samples were obtained from the ongoing ImmuneRACE study (first 160 participants) and from 1,000 to 1,500 subjects provided by 6 global collaborators.

The collaborating institutions used their own protocols to collect whole blood in K2EDTA tubes. Collaborator samples were shipped for TCRbeta analysis as frozen whole blood, isolated PBMCs, or DNA extracted from either sample type. The count of this clone is one. No antigen is known for it. The input lacks base qualities; no much larger clone sits a single base away. TCRbeta CDR3 regions were amplified from genomic DNA by means of the immunoSEQ Assay, a bias-controlled multiplex PCR. The authors' analysis ran thus. The number of nucleated cells in each sample was estimated by amplification of reference gene primers within the assay. To quantify the absolute abundance of each unique TCRbeta CDR3 rearrangement, sequence reads were collapsed and filtered. For each sample, productive Simpson clonality was calculated by taking the square root of Simpson's diversity index across productive rearrangements. TCRdb took over this immuneACCESS table, retaining in-frame rearrangements with V and J assigned. Such tables are incomplete; in checked studies, under half of the missing clones stem from an unresolved V gene, and the remainder is unexplained. D and trimming come from the DNA, and the V and J calls and clone size come from that table. Here the sample has 150,000 or so clones; 82% occur a single time. Clones ranked in the top ten supply over 7.5% of the sample.

The germline V gene provides CDR1 SGHRS and CDR2 YFSETQ. The cysteine opens and the phenylalanine closes a CDR3 of 15 amino acids. Only the CDR3 part of the read is kept: 45 bases, read in frame from the first base. V has 3 bases trimmed and J has 2 bases trimmed; junction bases matching no gene number 6. Findings and caveats that apply to the study as a whole: The amount of clinical and demographic metadata varied by source and participant and was provided uncurated.

The sequenced material came from peripheral blood. Rearrangement joined TRBV5-1 to TRBJ2-5, and TRBD1 matches 8 of the central bases. The sequence came from a woman in her 70s with acute or convalescent COVID-19. The CDR3 region reads CASSSRTGLQETQYF. The bases read TGCGCCAGCAGCTCCCGGACAGGGCTACAAGAGACCCAGTACTTC.